A selection of T cell receptor beta chains follows, all from one sample in a study of OX40 agonist ivuxolimab in advanced cancers. Generated by immunoSEQ multiplex PCR, the TCRdb table keeps only in-frame clones and is missing some. The data show 65,000 to 80,000 clones, over 80% seen once. The sequences come from CD4+ or CD8+ T cells sorted from blood, collected in a trial of the OX40 agonist ivuxolimab. The source is an adult with an advanced solid tumor such as melanoma, head and neck, liver or kidney cancer. Both conserved end residues are part of each CDR3. D genes are given only for firm matches. Not every row has a clone size; where given, it reads once, few, many or a size class.

cdr3_aa: CASSQVGRGGQTQYF; cdr3_nt: TGCGCCAGCAGCCAAGTGGGGCGGGGGGGCCAGACCCAGTACTTC; clone_size: NA; v_call: TRBV4-3; d_call: TRBD2; j_call: TRBJ2-5
cdr3_aa: CASRANPRGYTF; cdr3_nt: TGTGCCAGCAGGGCCAACCCGCGGGGCTACACCTTC; clone_size: NA; v_call: TRBV2; d_call: NA; j_call: TRBJ1-2
cdr3_aa: CASSLVRGINEQFF; cdr3_nt: TGTGCCAGCAGCTTGGTCCGTGGCATCAATGAGCAGTTCTTC; clone_size: NA; v_call: TRBV5-5; d_call: NA; j_call: TRBJ2-1
cdr3_aa: CASSYSRTGDNYGYTF; cdr3_nt: TGTGCCAGCAGTTATTCACGGACAGGGGATAACTATGGCTACACCTTC; clone_size: NA; v_call: TRBV6-5; d_call: TRBD1; j_call: TRBJ1-2
cdr3_aa: CASGLVTSKNNSPLHF; cdr3_nt: TGTGCTAGTGGTTTGGTAACATCCAAGAATAATTCACCCCTCCACTTT; clone_size: NA; v_call: TRBV12-5; d_call: NA; j_call: TRBJ1-6
cdr3_aa: CSVGRVSYNEQFF; cdr3_nt: TGCAGCGTAGGCCGGGTCTCCTACAATGAGCAGTTCTTC; clone_size: NA; v_call: TRBV29-1; d_call: NA; j_call: TRBJ2-1
cdr3_aa: CASSPAWTRLAKNIQYF; cdr3_nt: TGTGCCAGTAGCCCTGCCTGGACGCGCCTAGCCAAAAACATTCAGTACTTC; clone_size: NA; v_call: TRBV19; d_call: NA; j_call: TRBJ2-4
cdr3_aa: CASSLVGYEQYF; cdr3_nt: TGTGCCAGCAGCCTGGTGGGGTACGAGCAGTACTTC; clone_size: NA; v_call: TRBV5-6; d_call: NA; j_call: TRBJ2-7
cdr3_aa: CASTGISYNEQFF; cdr3_nt: TGTGCCAGCACCGGGATCTCCTACAATGAGCAGTTCTTC; clone_size: NA; v_call: TRBV25-1; d_call: NA; j_call: TRBJ2-1
cdr3_aa: CASSPPGTSASDEQFF; cdr3_nt: TGTGCCAGCAGTCCCCCCGGGACTAGCGCTTCGGATGAGCAGTTCTTC; clone_size: NA; v_call: TRBV28; d_call: TRBD2; j_call: TRBJ2-1
cdr3_aa: CSELKRVSGKNTQYF; cdr3_nt: TGCAGCGAACTTAAGAGGGTTAGCGGGAAGAATACGCAGTATTTT; clone_size: few; v_call: TRBV29-1; d_call: TRBD2; j_call: TRBJ2-3
cdr3_aa: CASSLRLGVDTQYF; cdr3_nt: TGTGCTAGCAGCTTACGACTTGGGGTAGATACGCAGTATTTT; clone_size: NA; v_call: TRBV7-7; d_call: NA; j_call: TRBJ2-3
cdr3_aa: CTSSDSSGRWSQYF; cdr3_nt: TGTACCAGCAGCGACTCCAGCGGGAGATGGAGCCAGTACTTC; clone_size: once; v_call: TRBV6-6; d_call: TRBD2; j_call: TRBJ2-5
cdr3_aa: CASSPGQGAPSSYEQYF; cdr3_nt: TGCGCCAGCAGCCCCGGACAGGGGGCTCCTTCCTCCTACGAGCAGTACTTC; clone_size: NA; v_call: TRBV5-1; d_call: TRBD1; j_call: TRBJ2-7
cdr3_aa: CASSVGLLAGVYEQYF; cdr3_nt: TGTGCCAGCAGCGTAGGTTTACTAGCGGGAGTCTACGAGCAGTACTTC; clone_size: NA; v_call: TRBV9; d_call: TRBD2; j_call: TRBJ2-7
cdr3_aa: CATKDRTDTQYF; cdr3_nt: TGTGCCACCAAAGACCGCACAGATACGCAGTATTTT; clone_size: NA; v_call: TRBV6-5; d_call: NA; j_call: TRBJ2-3
cdr3_aa: CASSEISGAPKRRIQYF; cdr3_nt: TGTGCCAGCAGCGAGATCTCCGGGGCCCCCAAGAGGAGGATTCAGTACTTC; clone_size: NA; v_call: TRBV9; d_call: NA; j_call: TRBJ2-4
cdr3_aa: CASSPGLNTGELFF; cdr3_nt: TGTGCCAGCAGCCCAGGCCTGAACACCGGGGAGCTGTTTTTT; clone_size: NA; v_call: TRBV7-3; d_call: NA; j_call: TRBJ2-2
cdr3_aa: CASSYSTGVYGYTF; cdr3_nt: TGTGCCAGCAGTTACTCCACAGGAGTCTATGGCTACACCTTC; clone_size: NA; v_call: TRBV6-5; d_call: NA; j_call: TRBJ1-2
cdr3_aa: CASSLNQGSEEKLFF; cdr3_nt: TGTGCCAGCTCACTGAACCAGGGATCCGAGGAGAAACTGTTTTTT; clone_size: NA; v_call: TRBV18; d_call: NA; j_call: TRBJ1-4
cdr3_aa: CASSLVPYSPLHF; cdr3_nt: TGCGCCAGCAGCTTGGTCCCTTATTCACCCCTCCACTTT; clone_size: NA; v_call: TRBV5-1; d_call: NA; j_call: TRBJ1-6
cdr3_aa: CASSLLSASGFPEQFF; cdr3_nt: TGTGCCAGCAGCCTACTTTCGGCTAGCGGGTTTCCAGAGCAGTTCTTC; clone_size: NA; v_call: TRBV7-2; d_call: TRBD2; j_call: TRBJ2-1
cdr3_aa: CAISQKGTANEKLFF; cdr3_nt: TGTGCCATCAGCCAGAAAGGGACAGCTAATGAAAAACTGTTTTTT; clone_size: NA; v_call: TRBV10-3; d_call: TRBD1; j_call: TRBJ1-4
cdr3_aa: CASSRDSYNEQFF; cdr3_nt: TGTGCCAGCAGCCGGGACTCGTACAATGAGCAGTTCTTC; clone_size: once; v_call: TRBV5-4; d_call: NA; j_call: TRBJ2-1
cdr3_aa: CASSSGTFTYEQYF; cdr3_nt: TGTGCCAGTAGTTCCGGGACGTTCACCTACGAGCAGTACTTC; clone_size: NA; v_call: TRBV19; d_call: NA; j_call: TRBJ2-7
cdr3_aa: CASSPRDRGLAKGNEQFF; cdr3_nt: TGTGCCAGCAGCCCCCGAGACAGGGGGTTGGCTAAGGGCAATGAGCAGTTCTTC; clone_size: NA; v_call: TRBV11-2; d_call: TRBD1; j_call: TRBJ2-1
cdr3_aa: CASRDRGVRVTQYF; cdr3_nt: TGTGCCAGCAGAGACAGGGGAGTAAGGGTTACGCAGTATTTT; clone_size: NA; v_call: TRBV28; d_call: TRBD1; j_call: TRBJ2-3
cdr3_aa: CASSLQGGSTGELFF; cdr3_nt: TGTGCCAGCAGCTTGCAGGGAGGGAGCACCGGGGAGCTGTTTTTT; clone_size: NA; v_call: TRBV7-2; d_call: TRBD2; j_call: TRBJ2-2
cdr3_aa: CASKGGTEAFF; cdr3_nt: TGTGCCAGTAAGGGGGGAACTGAAGCTTTCTTT; clone_size: NA; v_call: TRBV19; d_call: NA; j_call: TRBJ1-1
cdr3_aa: CASSRSGGASNYGYTF; cdr3_nt: TGCGCCAGCAGCCGATCGGGGGGGGCCTCCAACTATGGCTACACCTTC; clone_size: NA; v_call: TRBV4-3; d_call: NA; j_call: TRBJ1-2
cdr3_aa: CASSLPSVNTEAFF; cdr3_nt: TGTGCCAGCAGCTTACCTTCGGTGAACACTGAAGCTTTCTTT; clone_size: NA; v_call: TRBV7-9; d_call: NA; j_call: TRBJ1-1
cdr3_aa: CASSSRDGYYEQYF; cdr3_nt: TGCGCCAGCAGCTCGCGGGACGGATATTACGAGCAGTACTTC; clone_size: NA; v_call: TRBV5-1; d_call: NA; j_call: TRBJ2-7
cdr3_aa: CSVPGLAGFTDTQYF; cdr3_nt: TGCAGCGTTCCGGGACTAGCGGGTTTCACAGATACGCAGTATTTT; clone_size: NA; v_call: TRBV29-1; d_call: TRBD2; j_call: TRBJ2-3
cdr3_aa: CASSDRTGLNEKLFF; cdr3_nt: TGTGCCAGCAGCGACCGGACAGGCCTCAATGAAAAACTGTTTTTT; clone_size: NA; v_call: TRBV11-3; d_call: TRBD1; j_call: TRBJ1-4
cdr3_aa: CASSPRAGTYNYGYTF; cdr3_nt: TGTGCCAGTAGTCCGCGGGCCGGGACATACAACTATGGCTACACCTTC; clone_size: once; v_call: TRBV19; d_call: NA; j_call: TRBJ1-2